This T cell receptor (beta chain) came from a study of Graves' ophthalmopathy and Graves' hyperthyroidism. The sequenced template was RNA, covering the TCR beta CDR3 region. A first-round RT-PCR used HTBI primers, followed by a second-round multiplex PCR. TCRdb fed the multiplex PCR reads into MiXCR, producing one record per CDR3 protein. The sample contains nearly 400,000 distinct CDR3 sequences, around 16% of which appear only once. Whole-study results and caveats: Most expanded clonotypes from thyroid (those above 0.001 frequency) were also found in blood.

A remark on this clonotype: Its antigen is unidentified.

Germline V gene lookup returns CDR1 SGHAT and CDR2 FQNNGV. V trimming: 5 bases; J trimming: 2 bases; junction bases outside the gene matches: 10. This CDR3 comprises 16 residues. Diagnosis was based on clinical symptoms, serum thyroxine, TRAb, thyroid ultrasound and orbital computed tomography. The PBMCs originated from more than 8 ml of fresh peripheral blood. This TCR derives from a woman aged 18-35 years with Graves' ophthalmopathy. Material for sequencing was peripheral blood. This chain connects TRBV11-2 to TRBJ1-2; 8 bases agree with TRBD1. Written as DNA, the CDR3 is TGTGCCAGCAGCCTGTCAGGGGCAGGGGGCAACTATGGCTACACCTTC. Translated, it gives CASSLSGAGGNYGYTF.